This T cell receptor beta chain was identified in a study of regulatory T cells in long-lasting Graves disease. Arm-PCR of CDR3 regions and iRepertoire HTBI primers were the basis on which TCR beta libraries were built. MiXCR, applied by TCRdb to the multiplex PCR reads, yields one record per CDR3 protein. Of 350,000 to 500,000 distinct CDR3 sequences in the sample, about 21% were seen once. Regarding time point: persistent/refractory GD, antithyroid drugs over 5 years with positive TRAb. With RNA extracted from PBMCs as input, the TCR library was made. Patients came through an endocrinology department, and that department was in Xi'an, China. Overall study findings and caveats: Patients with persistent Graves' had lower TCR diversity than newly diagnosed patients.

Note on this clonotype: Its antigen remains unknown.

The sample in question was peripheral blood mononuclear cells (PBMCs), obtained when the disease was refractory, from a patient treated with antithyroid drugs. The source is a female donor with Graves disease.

This chain's CDR3 is CASSDTDRTEAFF. CDR3 DNA: TGTGCCAGCAGCGATACCGACAGGACTGAAGCTTTCTTT. This chain connects TRBV7-9 to TRBJ1-1; maybe TRBD1 (6 bases). From germline, CDR1 is SEHNR and CDR2 FQNEAQ (reference sequence). CDR3 length equals 13 residues. Trimming took off 5 bases at V and 5 bases at J, with 12 bases between the two ends.